The present T cell receptor beta chain was sequenced within a study of blood T cell repertoires in COVID-19. Study in general: Samples came from the United States, Italy and Spain, spanning acute and convalescent COVID-19. Nucleic acid was either cDNA or gDNA, and it came from T cells, B-cell-depleted T cells, or PBMCs.

The CDR3 length is 14 residues. From germline, CDR1 is SGHRS and CDR2 YFSETQ. Trimming pared 0 bases from V and 3 bases from J, leaving 9 bases between. Of note for this clone: Other DNA sequences in this sample translate to the same CDR3.

Per the authors' pipeline: Estimation of nucleated cell counts relied on the amplification of reference gene primers. The assay was immunoSEQ multiplex PCR, and TCRdb's table has in-frame clones only and misses some. V, J and clone size are those of that table, while D and trimming were read from the DNA. Of some 80,000 clones detected, roughly 82% appear once; the ten largest clones hold 15% to 20%. Sequenced material: peripheral blood. The sequence came from a woman of 80 years or more with active or convalescent COVID-19. This chain joins TRBV5-1 and TRBJ1-1; possibly TRBD1 for D (5 bases). CDR3 nucleotides: TGCGCCAGCAGCTTGGCCGGGGGGTACACTGAAGCTTTCTTT. The encoded protein is CASSLAGGYTEAFF.